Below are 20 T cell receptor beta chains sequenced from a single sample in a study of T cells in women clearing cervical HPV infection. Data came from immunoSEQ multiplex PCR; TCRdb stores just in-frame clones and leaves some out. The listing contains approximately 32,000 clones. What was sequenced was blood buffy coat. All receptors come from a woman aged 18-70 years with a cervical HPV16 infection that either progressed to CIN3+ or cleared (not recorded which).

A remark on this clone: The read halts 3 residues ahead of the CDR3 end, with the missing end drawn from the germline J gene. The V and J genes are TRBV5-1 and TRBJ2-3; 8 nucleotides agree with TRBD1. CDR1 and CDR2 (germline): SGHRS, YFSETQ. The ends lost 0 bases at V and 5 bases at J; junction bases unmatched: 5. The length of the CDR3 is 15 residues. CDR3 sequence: CASSLEGQGVDTQYF. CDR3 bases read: TGCGCCAGCAGCTTGGAAGGACAGGGAGTAGATACG.

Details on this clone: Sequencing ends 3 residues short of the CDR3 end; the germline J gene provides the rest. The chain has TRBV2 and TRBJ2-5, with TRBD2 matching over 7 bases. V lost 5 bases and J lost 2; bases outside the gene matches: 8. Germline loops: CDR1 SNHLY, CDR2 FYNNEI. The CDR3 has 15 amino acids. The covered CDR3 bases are TGTGCCAGCAGTACTTTGGGGGGGACTCAAGAGACC. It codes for CASSTLGGTQET. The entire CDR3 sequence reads CASSTLGGTQETQYF. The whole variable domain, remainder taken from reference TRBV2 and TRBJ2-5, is EPEVTQTPSHQVTQMGQEVILRCVPISNHLYFYWYRQILGQKVEFLVSFYNNEISEKSEIFDDQFSVERPDGSNFTLKIRSTKLEDSAMYFCASSTLGGTQETQYFGPGTRLLVL.

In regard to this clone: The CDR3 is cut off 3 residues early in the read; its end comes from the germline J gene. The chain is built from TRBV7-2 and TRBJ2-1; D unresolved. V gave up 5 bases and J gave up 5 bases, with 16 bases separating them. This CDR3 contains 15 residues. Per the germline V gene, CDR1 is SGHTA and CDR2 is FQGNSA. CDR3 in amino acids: CASSPRLDLHNEQFF. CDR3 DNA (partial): TGTGCCAGCAGCCCGCGGCTAGACTTACACAATGAG.

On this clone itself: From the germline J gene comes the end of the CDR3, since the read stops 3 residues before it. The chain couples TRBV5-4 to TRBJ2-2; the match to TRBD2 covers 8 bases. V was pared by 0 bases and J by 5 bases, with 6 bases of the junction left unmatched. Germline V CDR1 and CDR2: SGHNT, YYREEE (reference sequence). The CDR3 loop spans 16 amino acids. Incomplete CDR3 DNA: TGTGCCAGCAGCTTGGCCCAGCGGGGGAGGACCGGGGAG. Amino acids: CASSLAQRGRTGE. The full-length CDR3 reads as CASSLAQRGRTGELFF.

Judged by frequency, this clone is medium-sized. The CDR3 loop reads CASSPRVNTEAFF. CDR3 bases read: TGTGCCAGCAGCCCCAGGGTGAACACTGAA. The chain has TRBV13 and TRBJ1-1, with D possibly TRBD1 on 5 matching bases. The CDR3 is cut off 3 residues early in the read; its end comes from the germline J gene. Germline assignment: CDR1 PRHDT and CDR2 FYEKMQ (reference sequence). This CDR3 is 13 amino acids long. The V and J ends lost 5 bases and 0 bases respectively, with 7 bases between them.

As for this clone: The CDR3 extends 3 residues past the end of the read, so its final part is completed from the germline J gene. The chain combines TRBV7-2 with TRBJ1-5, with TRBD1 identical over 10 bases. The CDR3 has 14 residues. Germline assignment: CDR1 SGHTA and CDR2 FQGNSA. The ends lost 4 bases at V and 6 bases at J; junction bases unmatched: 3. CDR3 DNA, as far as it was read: TGTGCCAGCAGCTCGAGGACAGGGGGTCAGCCC. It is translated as CASSSRTGGQP. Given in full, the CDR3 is CASSSRTGGQPQHF.

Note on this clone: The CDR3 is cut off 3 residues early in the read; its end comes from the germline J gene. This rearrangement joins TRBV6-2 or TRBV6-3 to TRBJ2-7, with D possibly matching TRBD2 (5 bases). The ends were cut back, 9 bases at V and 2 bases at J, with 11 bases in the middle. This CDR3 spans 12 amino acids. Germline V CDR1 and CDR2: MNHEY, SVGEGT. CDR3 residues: CASQDSAYEQYF. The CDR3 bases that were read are TGTGCCAGTCAGGACTCAGCCTACGAG.

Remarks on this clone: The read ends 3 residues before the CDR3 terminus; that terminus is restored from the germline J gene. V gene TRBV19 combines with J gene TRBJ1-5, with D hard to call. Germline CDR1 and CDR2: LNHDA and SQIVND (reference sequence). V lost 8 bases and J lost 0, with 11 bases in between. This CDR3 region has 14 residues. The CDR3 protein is CASLRGGSNQPQHF. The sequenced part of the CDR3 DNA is TGTGCCAGTCTAAGAGGCGGTAGCAATCAGCCC.

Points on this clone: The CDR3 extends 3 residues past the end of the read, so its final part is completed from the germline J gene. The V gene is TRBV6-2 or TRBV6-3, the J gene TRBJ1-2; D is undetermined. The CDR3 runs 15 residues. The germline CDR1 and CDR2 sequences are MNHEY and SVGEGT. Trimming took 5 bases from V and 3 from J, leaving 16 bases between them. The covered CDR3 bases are TGTGCCAGCAGTGCACAGATCGACGCCTACTATGGC. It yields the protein CASSAQIDAYYG. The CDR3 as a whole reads CASSAQIDAYYGYTF.

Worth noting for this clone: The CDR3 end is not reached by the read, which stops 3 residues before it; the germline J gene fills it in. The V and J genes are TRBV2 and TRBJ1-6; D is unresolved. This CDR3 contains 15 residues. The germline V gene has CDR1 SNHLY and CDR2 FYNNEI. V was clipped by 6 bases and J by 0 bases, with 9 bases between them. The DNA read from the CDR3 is TGTGCCAGCAGACAGTACAGCTCCTATAATTCACCC. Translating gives CASRQYSSYNSP. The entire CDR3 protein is CASRQYSSYNSPLHF.

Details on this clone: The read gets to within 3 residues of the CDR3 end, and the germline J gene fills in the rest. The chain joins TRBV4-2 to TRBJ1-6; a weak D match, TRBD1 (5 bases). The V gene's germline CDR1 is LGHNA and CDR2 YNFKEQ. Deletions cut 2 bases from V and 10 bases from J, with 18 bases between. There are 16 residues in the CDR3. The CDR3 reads CASSQPIRRGRSPLHF. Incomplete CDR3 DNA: TGTGCCAGCAGCCAACCGATTAGAAGGGGCCGGTCACCC.

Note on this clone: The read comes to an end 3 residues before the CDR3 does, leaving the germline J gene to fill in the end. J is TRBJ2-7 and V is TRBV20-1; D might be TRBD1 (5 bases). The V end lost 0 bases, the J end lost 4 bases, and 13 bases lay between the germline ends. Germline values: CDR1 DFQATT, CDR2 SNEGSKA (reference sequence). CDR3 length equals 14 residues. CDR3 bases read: TGCAGTGCTAGAGATGCTCGGACACATTACGAG. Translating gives CSARDARTHYE. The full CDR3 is CSARDARTHYEQYF.

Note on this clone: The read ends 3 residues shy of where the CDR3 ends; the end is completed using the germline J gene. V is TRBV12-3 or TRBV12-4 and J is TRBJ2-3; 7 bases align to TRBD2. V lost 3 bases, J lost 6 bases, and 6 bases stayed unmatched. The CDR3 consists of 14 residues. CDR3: CASSLVGGSDTQYF. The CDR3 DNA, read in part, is TGTGCCAGCAGTTTGGTCGGGGGGTCGGATACG.

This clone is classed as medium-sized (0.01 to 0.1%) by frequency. CDR3 protein: CASSNDRVNEKLFF. The covered CDR3 bases are TGTGCCAGTAGTAACGACAGGGTTAATGAAAAA. The rearrangement joins TRBV19 to TRBJ1-4; 7 nucleotides align to TRBD1. The read terminates 3 residues before the CDR3 end, so the remaining end is supplied by the germline J gene. The V and J ends lost 4 bases and 4 bases, in that order; junction bases with no gene match: 3. Germline assignment: CDR1 LNHDA and CDR2 SQIVND (reference sequence). The CDR3 extends over 14 amino acids. Supplemented by reference TRBV19 and TRBJ1-4, the full variable domain reads DGGITQSPKYLFRKEGQNVTLSCEQNLNHDAMYWYRQDPGQGLRLIYYSQIVNDFQKGDIAEGYSVSREKKESFPLTVTSAQKNPTAFYLCASSNDRVNEKLFFGSGTQLSVL.

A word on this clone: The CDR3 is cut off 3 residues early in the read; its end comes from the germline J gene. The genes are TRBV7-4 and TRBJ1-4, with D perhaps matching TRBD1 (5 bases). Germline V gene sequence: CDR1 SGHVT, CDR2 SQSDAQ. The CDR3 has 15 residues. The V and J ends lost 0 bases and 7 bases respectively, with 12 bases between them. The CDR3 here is CASSLAALGVEKLFF. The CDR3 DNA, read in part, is TGTGCCAGCAGCTTAGCGGCCTTAGGGGTTGAAAAA.

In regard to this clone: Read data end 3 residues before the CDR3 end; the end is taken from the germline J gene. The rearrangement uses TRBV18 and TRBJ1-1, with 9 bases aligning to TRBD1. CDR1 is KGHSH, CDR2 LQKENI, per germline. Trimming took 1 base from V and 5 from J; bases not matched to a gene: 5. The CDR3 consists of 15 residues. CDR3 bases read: TGTGCCAGCTCACCACAGCGGGACAGGGTAACTGAA. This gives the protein CASSPQRDRVTE. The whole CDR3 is CASSPQRDRVTEAFF.

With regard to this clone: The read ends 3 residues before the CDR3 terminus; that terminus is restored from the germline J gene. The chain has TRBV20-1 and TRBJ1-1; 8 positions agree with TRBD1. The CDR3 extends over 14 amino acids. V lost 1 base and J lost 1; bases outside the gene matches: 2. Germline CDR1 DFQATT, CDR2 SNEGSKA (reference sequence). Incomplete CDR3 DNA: TGCAGTGCTAGAGGTGGGACAGGGAACACTGAA. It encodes CSARGGTGNTE. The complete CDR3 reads CSARGGTGNTEAFF.

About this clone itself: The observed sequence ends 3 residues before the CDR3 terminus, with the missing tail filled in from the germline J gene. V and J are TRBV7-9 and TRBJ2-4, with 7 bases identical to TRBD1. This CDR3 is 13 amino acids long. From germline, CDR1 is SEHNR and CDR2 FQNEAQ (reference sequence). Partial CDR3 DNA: TGTGCCAGCAGCCACGGACAGGTCTATGGT. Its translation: CASSHGQVYG. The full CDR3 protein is CASSHGQVYGQYF.

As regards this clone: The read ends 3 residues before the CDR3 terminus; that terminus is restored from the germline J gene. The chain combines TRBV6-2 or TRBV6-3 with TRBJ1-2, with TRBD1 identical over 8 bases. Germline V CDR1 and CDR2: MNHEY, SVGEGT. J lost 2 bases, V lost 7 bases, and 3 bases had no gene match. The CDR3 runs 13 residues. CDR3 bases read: TGTGCCAGCACTCGGGACAGGAACTATGGC. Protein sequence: CASTRDRNYG. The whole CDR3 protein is CASTRDRNYGYTF.

The DNA read from the CDR3 is TGTGCCAGCAGCCCAAGACTAGCGGGGGGTCGCGGTACG. Translating it yields CASSPRLAGGRGT. The entire CDR3 reads CASSPRLAGGRGTQYF. The chain links TRBV7-3 to TRBJ2-3; TRBD2 matches at 13 bases. The read falls 3 residues short of the CDR3 end, and the missing part is taken from the germline J gene. Losses at the gene ends were 5 bases for V and 8 bases for J; bases not matched to a gene: 10. Germline V gene sequence: CDR1 SGHTA, CDR2 FQGTGA. CDR3 length: 16 residues.